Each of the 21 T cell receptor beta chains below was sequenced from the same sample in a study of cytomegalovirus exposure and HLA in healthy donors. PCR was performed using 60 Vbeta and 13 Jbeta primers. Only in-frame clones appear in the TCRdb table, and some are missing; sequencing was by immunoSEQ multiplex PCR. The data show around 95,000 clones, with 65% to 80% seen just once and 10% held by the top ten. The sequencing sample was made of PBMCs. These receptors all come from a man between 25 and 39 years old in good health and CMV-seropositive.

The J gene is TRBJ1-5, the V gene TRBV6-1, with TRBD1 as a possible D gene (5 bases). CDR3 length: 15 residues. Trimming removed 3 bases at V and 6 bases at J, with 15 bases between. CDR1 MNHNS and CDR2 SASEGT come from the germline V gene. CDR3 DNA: TGTGCCAGCAGTGATTGGCAGGGATTTAGTCAGCCCCAGCATTTT. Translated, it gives CASSDWQGFSQPQHF.

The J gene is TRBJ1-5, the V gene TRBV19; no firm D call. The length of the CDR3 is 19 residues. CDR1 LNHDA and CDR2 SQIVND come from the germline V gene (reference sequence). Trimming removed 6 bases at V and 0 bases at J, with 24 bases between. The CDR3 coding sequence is TGTGCCAGTAGCCCATACGGGAGCGTGCAATCCTATAGCAATCAGCCCCAGCATTTT. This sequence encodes CASSPYGSVQSYSNQPQHF.

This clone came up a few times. The CDR3 DNA reads TGTGCCAGCAGTTACTCGACGGGGGTTGGGCCCCAGCATTTT. It translates to CASSYSTGVGPQHF. The chain links TRBV6-5 to TRBJ1-5; D may be TRBD1 (5 bases). The CDR3 spans 14 residues. Trimming took off 0 bases at V and 9 bases at J, with 12 bases between the two ends. The germline gives CDR1 MNHEY, CDR2 SVGAGI.

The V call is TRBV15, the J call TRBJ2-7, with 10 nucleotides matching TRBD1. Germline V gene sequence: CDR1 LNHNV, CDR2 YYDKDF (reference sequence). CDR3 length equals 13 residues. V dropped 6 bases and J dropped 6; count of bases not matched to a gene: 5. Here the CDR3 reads CATRPGQGFEQYF. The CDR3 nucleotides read TGTGCCACCAGACCGGGACAGGGGTTCGAGCAGTACTTC.

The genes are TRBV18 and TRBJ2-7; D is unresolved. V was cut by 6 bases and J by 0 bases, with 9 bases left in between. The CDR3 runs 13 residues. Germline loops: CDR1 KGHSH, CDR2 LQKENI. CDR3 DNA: TGTGCCAGCTCTTCTGGCCTCTCCTACGAGCAGTACTTC. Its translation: CASSSGLSYEQYF.

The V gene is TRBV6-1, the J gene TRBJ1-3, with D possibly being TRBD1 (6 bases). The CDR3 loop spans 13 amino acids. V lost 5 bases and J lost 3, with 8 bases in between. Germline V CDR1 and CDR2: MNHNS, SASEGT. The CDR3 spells CASSPQGGNTIYF. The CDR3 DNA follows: TGTGCCAGCAGTCCACAGGGTGGAAACACCATATATTTT.

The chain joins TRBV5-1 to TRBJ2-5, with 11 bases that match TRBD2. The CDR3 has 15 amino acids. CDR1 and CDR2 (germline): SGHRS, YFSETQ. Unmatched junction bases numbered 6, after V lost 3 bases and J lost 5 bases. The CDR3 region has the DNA TGCGCCAGCAGCTATAGCGGGGGGGCAGAGGAGACCCAGTACTTC. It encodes CASSYSGGAEETQYF.

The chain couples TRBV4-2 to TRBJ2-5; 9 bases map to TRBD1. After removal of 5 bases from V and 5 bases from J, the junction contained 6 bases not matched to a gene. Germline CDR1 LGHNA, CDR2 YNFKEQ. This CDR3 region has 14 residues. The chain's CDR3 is CASSAGQGTETQYF. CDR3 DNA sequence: TGTGCCAGCAGCGCGGGACAGGGTACGGAGACCCAGTACTTC.

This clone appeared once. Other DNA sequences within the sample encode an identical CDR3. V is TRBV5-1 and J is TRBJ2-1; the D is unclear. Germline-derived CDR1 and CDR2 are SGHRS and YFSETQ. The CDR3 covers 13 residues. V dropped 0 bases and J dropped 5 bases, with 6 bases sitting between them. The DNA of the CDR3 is TGCGCCAGCAGCTTGGGACACAACAATGAGCAGTTCTTC. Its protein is CASSLGHNNEQFF.

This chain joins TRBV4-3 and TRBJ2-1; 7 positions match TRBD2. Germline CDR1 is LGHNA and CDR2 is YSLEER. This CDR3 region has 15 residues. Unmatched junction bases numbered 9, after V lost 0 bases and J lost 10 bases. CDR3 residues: CASSQDLTSPWEQFF. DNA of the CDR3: TGCGCCAGCAGCCAAGATCTGACTAGCCCCTGGGAGCAGTTCTTC.

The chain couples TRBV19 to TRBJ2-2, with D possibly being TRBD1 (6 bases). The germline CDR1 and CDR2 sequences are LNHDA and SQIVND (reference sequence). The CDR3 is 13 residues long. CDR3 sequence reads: CASRDKNTGELFF. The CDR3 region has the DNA TGTGCAAGCCGGGACAAGAACACCGGGGAGCTGTTTTTT.

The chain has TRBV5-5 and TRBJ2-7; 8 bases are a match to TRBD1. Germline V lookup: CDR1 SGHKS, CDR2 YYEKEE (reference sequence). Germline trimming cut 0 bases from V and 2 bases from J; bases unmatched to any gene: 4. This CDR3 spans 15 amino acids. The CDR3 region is CASSLAGQGTYEQYF. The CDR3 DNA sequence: TGTGCCAGCAGCTTGGCCGGACAGGGAACCTACGAGCAGTACTTC.

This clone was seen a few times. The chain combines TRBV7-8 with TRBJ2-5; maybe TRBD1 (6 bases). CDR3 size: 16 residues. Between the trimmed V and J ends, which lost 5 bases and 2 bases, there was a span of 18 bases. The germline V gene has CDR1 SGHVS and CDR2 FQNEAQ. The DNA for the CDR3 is TGTGCCAGCAGCAAGTTACCGGGACAATCACAAGAGACCCAGTACTTC. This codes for CASSKLPGQSQETQYF. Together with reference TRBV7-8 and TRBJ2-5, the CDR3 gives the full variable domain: GAGVSQSPRYKVAKRGQDVALRCDPISGHVSLFWYQQALGQGPEFLTYFQNEAQLDKSGLPSDRFFAERPEGSVSTLKIQRTQQEDSAVYLCASSKLPGQSQETQYFGPGTRLLVL.

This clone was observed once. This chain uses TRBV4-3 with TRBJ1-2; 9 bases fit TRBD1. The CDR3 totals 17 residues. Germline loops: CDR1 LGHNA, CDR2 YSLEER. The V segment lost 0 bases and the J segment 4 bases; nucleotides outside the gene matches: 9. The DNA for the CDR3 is TGCGCCAGCAGCCAAGATCTGTGGGACAGGGCCGTCTATGGCTACACCTTC. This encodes CASSQDLWDRAVYGYTF.

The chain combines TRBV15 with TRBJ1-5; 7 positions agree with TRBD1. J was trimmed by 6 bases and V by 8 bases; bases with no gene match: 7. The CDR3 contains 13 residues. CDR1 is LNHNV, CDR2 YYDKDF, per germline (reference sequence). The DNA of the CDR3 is TGTGCCACCTCCCGGCAGGGGGGTCAGCCCCAGCATTTT. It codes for CATSRQGGQPQHF.

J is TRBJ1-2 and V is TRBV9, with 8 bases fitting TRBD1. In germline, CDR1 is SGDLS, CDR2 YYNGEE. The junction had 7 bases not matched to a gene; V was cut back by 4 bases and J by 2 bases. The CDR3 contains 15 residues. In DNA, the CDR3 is TGTGCCAGCAGCACCGGACAGGGTGGAAACTATGGCTACACCTTC. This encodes CASSTGQGGNYGYTF.

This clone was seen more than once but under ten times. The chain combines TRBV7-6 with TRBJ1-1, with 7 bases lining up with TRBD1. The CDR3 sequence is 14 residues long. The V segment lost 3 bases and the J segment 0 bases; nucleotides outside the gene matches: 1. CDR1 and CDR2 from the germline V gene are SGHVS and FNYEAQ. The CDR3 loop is CASSLGQMNTEAFF. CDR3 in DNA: TGTGCCAGCAGCTTGGGACAGATGAACACTGAAGCTTTCTTT.

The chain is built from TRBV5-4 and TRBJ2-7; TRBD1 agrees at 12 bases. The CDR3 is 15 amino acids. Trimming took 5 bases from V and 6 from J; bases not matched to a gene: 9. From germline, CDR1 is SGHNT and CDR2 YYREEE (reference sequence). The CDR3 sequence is CASSQIGTGGIEQYF. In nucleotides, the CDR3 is TGTGCCAGCAGTCAAATTGGGACAGGGGGCATCGAGCAGTACTTC.

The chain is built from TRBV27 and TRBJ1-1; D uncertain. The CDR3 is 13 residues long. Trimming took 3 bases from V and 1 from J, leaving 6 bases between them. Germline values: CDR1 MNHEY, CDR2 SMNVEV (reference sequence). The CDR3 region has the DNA TGTGCCAGCAGTTTCCGTAGGAACACTGAAGCTTTCTTT. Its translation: CASSFRRNTEAFF.

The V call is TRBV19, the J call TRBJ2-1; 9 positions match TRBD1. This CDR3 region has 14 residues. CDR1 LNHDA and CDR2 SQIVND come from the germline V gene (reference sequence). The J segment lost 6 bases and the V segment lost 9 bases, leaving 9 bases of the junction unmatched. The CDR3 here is CASKGQGYLNEQFF. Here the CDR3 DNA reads TGTGCCAGCAAGGGACAGGGCTATCTCAATGAGCAGTTCTTC.

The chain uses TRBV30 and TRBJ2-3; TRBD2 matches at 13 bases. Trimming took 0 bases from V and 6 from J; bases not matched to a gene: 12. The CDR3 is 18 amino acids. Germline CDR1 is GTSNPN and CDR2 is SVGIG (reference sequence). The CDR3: CAWSVARTSGGSADTQYF. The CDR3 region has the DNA TGTGCCTGGAGTGTCGCCCGGACTAGCGGGGGCAGTGCGGATACGCAGTATTTT.